This is a list of T cell receptor beta chains from one sample in a study of regulatory T cells in long-lasting Graves disease. MiXCR, applied by TCRdb to the multiplex PCR reads, yields one record per CDR3 protein. This sample carries around 480,000 distinct CDR3 sequences, about a sixth of them seen once, and the ten largest clones take 10% to 15%. These data also featured in a second study, about T cells in Graves' hyperthyroidism and ophthalmopathy.

The starting material was peripheral blood mononuclear cells (PBMCs), obtained at new diagnosis, from a patient treated with antithyroid drugs. The receptors were sampled from a man in his forties or fifties with Graves disease. Each CDR3 is given with its conserved first and last residue. A D gene is named only where the DNA matches it firmly. Some rows have no size entry. The others give once, few or many, or a class for an expanded clone.

J gene,V gene,CDR3 length,D gene,clone size,CDR3 DNA,CDR3 protein
TRBJ2-6,TRBV6-1,14,-,-,TGTGCCAGCACCCGGGAAGCGGGGGCCAACGTCCTGACTTTC,CASTREAGANVLTF
TRBJ2-7,TRBV12-3/TRBV12-4,16,-,many,TGTGCCACCGGCGGACCTTATGCGGACGCAACCTACGAGCAGTACTTC,CATGGPYADATYEQYF
TRBJ2-7,TRBV18,12,-,-,TGTGCCAGCTCAGAGACAGACTACGAGCAGTACTTC,CASSETDYEQYF
TRBJ2-5,TRBV20-1,15,TRBD1,many,TGCAGTGCTGGGGGAAGGACAGGGGGCATGGAGACCCAGTACTTC,CSAGGRTGGMETQYF
TRBJ2-7,TRBV3-1,13,TRBD1,many,TGTGCCAGCAGCCTTCGACAGGGGCACGAGCAGTACTTC,CASSLRQGHEQYF
TRBJ2-7,TRBV12-3/TRBV12-4,13,-,many,TGTGCCAGCAGTCTTGGGACCCGAGACGAGCAGTACTTC,CASSLGTRDEQYF
TRBJ2-1,TRBV6-1,11,-,-,TGTGCCAGCAGGGATTGGGAACACCAGTTCTTC,CASRDWEHQFF
TRBJ2-7,TRBV5-6,16,TRBD1,few,TGTGCCAGCAGCGAGACCGGACAGGGGTACTCCTACGAGCAGTACTTC,CASSETGQGYSYEQYF
TRBJ1-1,TRBV28,16,TRBD1,many,TGTGCCAGCACCCCACCGGGACAGTTAATGAACACTGAAGCTTTCTTT,CASTPPGQLMNTEAFF
TRBJ2-5,TRBV6-2/TRBV6-3,14,TRBD1,many,TGTGCCAGCAGTCAAGACAGGGATGGGCAGACCCAGTACTTC,CASSQDRDGQTQYF
TRBJ1-1,TRBV25-1,16,TRBD1,-,TGTGCCAGCAGTGCGACAGGGGGCGTCGGGAACACTGAAGCTTTCTTT,CASSATGGVGNTEAFF
TRBJ2-1,TRBV7-9,14,-,few,TGTGCCAGCAGCCCCCCCGGGGCTTACAATGAGCAGTTCTTC,CASSPPGAYNEQFF
TRBJ2-7,TRBV6-1,14,TRBD2,many,TGTGCCAGCAGGAAGACTAGCGGTTCCTACGAGCAGTACTTC,CASRKTSGSYEQYF
TRBJ2-5,TRBV6-2/TRBV6-3,14,TRBD1,-,TGTGCCAGCAGGAAGGGACAGGGGAAAAAGACCCAGTACTTC,CASRKGQGKKTQYF
TRBJ1-1,TRBV28,10,-,-,TGTGCCAGCAGTTTCACTGAAGCTTTCTTT,CASSFTEAFF
TRBJ2-7,TRBV2,14,TRBD1,-,TGTGCCAGCAGTGTCGAGACAGGGCCGCCCGAGCAGTACTTC,CASSVETGPPEQYF
TRBJ2-2,TRBV3-1,16,-,few,TGTGCCAGCAGCCAAGGCCGGAGACTGGCTCCCGGGGAGCTGTTTTTT,CASSQGRRLAPGELFF
TRBJ2-5,TRBV2,14,TRBD2,many,TGTGCCAGCAGAAGACTAGCGGCACAAGAGACCCAGTACTTC,CASRRLAAQETQYF
TRBJ1-1,TRBV14,12,-,few,TGTGCCAGCAGCCAAGAAGGCTTATTAGCTTTCTTT,CASSQEGLLAFF
TRBJ2-2,TRBV30,14,-,many,TGTGCCTGGGGTCGGGAGACCGACACCGGGGAGCTGTTTTTT,CAWGRETDTGELFF
TRBJ2-1,TRBV19,18,TRBD2,few,TGTGCCAGTAGCCTAGATCCCAGCGGGATGCATCGAGGCATTGAGCAGTTCTTC,CASSLDPSGMHRGIEQFF
TRBJ2-3,TRBV3-1,17,TRBD2,many,TGTGCCAGCAGCCAAGAATGGGTAGCGGGAACCTCAGATACGCAGTATTTT,CASSQEWVAGTSDTQYF
TRBJ2-5,TRBV10-2,14,-,-,TGCGCCAGCAGTGACGAGGGGCGCCAAGAGACCCAGTACTTC,CASSDEGRQETQYF
TRBJ2-5,TRBV7-2,13,-,many,TGTGCCAGCACCGCGAGGGGGCAAGAGACCCAGTACTTC,CASTARGQETQYF
TRBJ1-5,TRBV24-1,14,-,-,TGTGCCACCAGTGATTTCTCATCAGGGCAGCCCCAGCATTTT,CATSDFSSGQPQHF
TRBJ2-7,TRBV11-2,18,TRBD1,few,TGCGCCAGCAGCCAAGATGGGACAGGAAGCTTCCGCTCCTACGAGCAGTACTTC,CASSQDGTGSFRSYEQYF
TRBJ2-7,TRBV9,15,TRBD1,many,TGTGCCAGCAGCGGAGAGGACAGGGGTCAATACGAGCAGTACTTC,CASSGEDRGQYEQYF
TRBJ2-6,TRBV11-2,18,TRBD1,few,TGTGCCAGCAGCTCGGCGACAGGGCTACTCTCTGGGGCCAACGTCCTGACTTTC,CASSSATGLLSGANVLTF
TRBJ2-2,TRBV5-4,14,-,-,TGTGCCAGCAGGGCTAGCTGGAACACCGGGGAGCTGTTTTTT,CASRASWNTGELFF
TRBJ2-1,TRBV10-1,15,TRBD2,few,TGCGCCACCGTGATAGGACTAGCCTCCTACAATGAGCAGTTCTTC,CATVIGLASYNEQFF
TRBJ1-1,TRBV29-1,14,-,-,TGCAGCGTGTGGGGGGGTGGGGGGAACACTGAAGCTTTCTTT,CSVWGGGGNTEAFF
TRBJ2-5,TRBV7-8,14,-,many,TGTGCCAGCAGCTTAGGGCAGGCACAAGAGACCCAGTACTTC,CASSLGQAQETQYF
TRBJ1-2,TRBV29-1,11,TRBD1,-,TGCAGCGTTATGACAGGGAACGGCTACACCTTC,CSVMTGNGYTF
TRBJ2-7,TRBV3-1,13,-,-,TGTGCCAGCAGCCAATCCAGGGCCTACGAGCAGTACTTC,CASSQSRAYEQYF
TRBJ2-3,TRBV29-1,11,TRBD1,-,TGCAGCGGGGGACAGGGGGATACGCAGTATTTT,CSGGQGDTQYF
TRBJ2-7,TRBV10-3,15,TRBD1,few,TGTGCCATCAGACGGCCGGGACAGGTGTCCTACGAGCAGTACTTC,CAIRRPGQVSYEQYF
TRBJ2-7,TRBV28,18,TRBD1,many,TGTGCCAGCAGTGCCTACCCTTTCAGGGGGCTGGGGAAGTACGAGCAGTACTTC,CASSAYPFRGLGKYEQYF
TRBJ1-4,TRBV11-2,16,TRBD1,many,TGTGCCAGCAGCCCCGGGACAGTTGCAACTAATGAAAAACTGTTTTTT,CASSPGTVATNEKLFF
TRBJ2-5,TRBV28,16,TRBD2,once,TGTGCCAGCAGTTTAGAACCAGCGGGAGAGGACGAGACCCAGTACTTC,CASSLEPAGEDETQYF
TRBJ2-3,TRBV2,14,-,-,TGTGCCAGCAGTGGGACAGCCCGCACAGATACGCAGTATTTT,CASSGTARTDTQYF
TRBJ2-7,TRBV19,13,TRBD1,-,TGTGCCAGTAGTAAGTGGCAGGGGGACGAGCAGTACTTC,CASSKWQGDEQYF
TRBJ1-4,TRBV4-1,17,TRBD1,-,TGCGCCAGCAGCCAGGACAGGGGGATTATGCCTAATGAAAAACTGTTTTTT,CASSQDRGIMPNEKLFF
TRBJ2-3,TRBV28,17,TRBD1,few,TGTGCCAGCAGTCGATTGGACAGGGCGAGTTTCACAGATACGCAGTATTTT,CASSRLDRASFTDTQYF
TRBJ1-5,TRBV5-1,15,TRBD1,many,TGCGCCAGCAGCTTCGGGACAGGGGGCAATCAGCCCCAGCATTTT,CASSFGTGGNQPQHF
TRBJ1-1,TRBV10-3,13,-,many,TGTGCCATCAGTGAAAGGGGCCTCACTGAAGCTTTCTTT,CAISERGLTEAFF
TRBJ2-5,TRBV6-1,16,-,few,TGTGCCAGCAGTGAAGCATTTGGCAGTTACCAAGAGACCCAGTACTTC,CASSEAFGSYQETQYF
TRBJ2-7,TRBV5-1,13,-,many,TGCGCCAGCAGTCAAGCGGGCTCCTACGAGCAGTACTTC,CASSQAGSYEQYF
TRBJ2-2,TRBV14,16,-,-,TGTGCCAGCAGCCATCGACCTTTTCACTACACCGGGGAGCTGTTTTTT,CASSHRPFHYTGELFF
TRBJ2-1,TRBV28,12,-,-,TGTGCCAGCAGTTTTTTAAACGGACGCCAGTTCTTC,CASSFLNGRQFF
TRBJ2-3,TRBV27,14,TRBD2,many,TGTGCCAGCAGTTTGTTAGCGGGACCAGATACGCAGTATTTT,CASSLLAGPDTQYF
TRBJ2-1,TRBV25-1,15,-,many,TGTGCCAGCAGTGAACCGGGACTTTCGACTAATGAGCAGTTCTTC,CASSEPGLSTNEQFF
TRBJ1-2,TRBV28,12,-,-,TGTGCCAGCAGCCTCCAGAGCAGGGGCTACACCTTC,CASSLQSRGYTF
TRBJ2-1,TRBV18,14,-,many,TGTGCCAGCTCACCGAATAGGGCCTACAATGAGCAGTTCTTC,CASSPNRAYNEQFF
TRBJ1-2,TRBV7-9,13,TRBD1,few,TGTGCCAGCAGAGGACAGGGAATGGGAGGCTACACCTTC,CASRGQGMGGYTF
TRBJ2-7,TRBV11-1,16,-,few,TGTGCCAGCAGCTTAGGGAGGTCGGGGCTCTCCTACGAGCAGTACTTC,CASSLGRSGLSYEQYF
TRBJ1-1,TRBV5-6,13,-,-,TGTGCCAGCACCTGGGGGGGCAACACTGAAGCTTTCTTT,CASTWGGNTEAFF
TRBJ2-1,TRBV2,11,-,many,TGTGCCAGCACGGTCACCAATGAGCAGTTCTTC,CASTVTNEQFF
TRBJ2-2,TRBV27,15,TRBD1,few,TGTGCCAGCAGGCCGGGACAGGGTGTCGCCGGGGAGCTGTTTTTT,CASRPGQGVAGELFF
TRBJ2-1,TRBV20-1,17,-,many,TGCAGTGCTAGAGAGGGGGTCAGGAGGTTTGAATTGCATGAGCAGTTCTTC,CSAREGVRRFELHEQFF
TRBJ1-5,TRBV12-3/TRBV12-4,14,-,-,TGTGCCAGCAGTTTGGGGAGGGATAATCAGCCCCAGCATTTT,CASSLGRDNQPQHF